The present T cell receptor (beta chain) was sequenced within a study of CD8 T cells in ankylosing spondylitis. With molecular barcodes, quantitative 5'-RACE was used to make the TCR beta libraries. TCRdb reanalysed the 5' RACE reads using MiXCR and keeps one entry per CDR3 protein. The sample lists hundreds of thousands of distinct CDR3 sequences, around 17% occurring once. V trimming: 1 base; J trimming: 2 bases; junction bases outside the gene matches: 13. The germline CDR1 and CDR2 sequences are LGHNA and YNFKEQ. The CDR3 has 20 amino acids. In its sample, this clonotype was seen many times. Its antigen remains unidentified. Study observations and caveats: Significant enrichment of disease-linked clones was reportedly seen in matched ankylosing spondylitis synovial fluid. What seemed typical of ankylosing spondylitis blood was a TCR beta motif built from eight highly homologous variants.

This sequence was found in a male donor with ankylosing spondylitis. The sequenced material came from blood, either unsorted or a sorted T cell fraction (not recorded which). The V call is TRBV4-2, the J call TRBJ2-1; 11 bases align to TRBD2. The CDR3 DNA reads TGTGCCAGCAGCCAAGTGATAGCGGGAGGGGGTCCCTGGGCCTACAATGAGCAGTTCTTC. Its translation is CASSQVIAGGGPWAYNEQFF.